Each of the 26 T cell receptor beta chains below was sequenced from the same sample in a study of low-dose radiotherapy and immunotherapy resistance in tumors. Documented time point: before trial treatment. TRAV and TRBV primers primed cDNA for both TCRalpha and TCRbeta. With a constant-region primer and a V-primer adapter, TCRs were subjected to about 20 PCR cycles of amplification. MiXCR, applied by TCRdb to the reads, yields one record per CDR3 protein. The table shows tens of thousands of distinct CDR3 sequences, with about 26% occurring only once. The input for sequencing was PBMCs, taken before treatment. The receptors originated from a male donor with rectosigmoid adenocarcinoma.

In the case of this clonotype: This sequence is one base from a far larger clone and is likely a read error. CDR3 region: CASNGRAGNEQYF. The CDR3 DNA sequence: TGTGCCAGCAACGGGAGGGCCGGCAATGAGCAGTACTTC. This sequence joins TRBV6-2 or TRBV6-3 and TRBJ2-5; 8 positions match TRBD2. The CDR3 contains 13 residues. Germline CDR1 MNHEY, CDR2 SVGEGT. V lost 7 bases to trimming and J lost 11 bases; unmatched junction nucleotides: 12.

This clonotype was seen ten or more times. The chain joins TRBV7-9 to TRBJ2-5; D gene uncertain. In germline, CDR1 is SEHNR, CDR2 FQNEAQ (reference sequence). The germline V and J ends were trimmed by 8 bases and 4 bases, with 11 bases remaining between them. The CDR3 runs to 12 residues. The CDR3 spells CASGPTVETQYF. The CDR3 bases are TGTGCCAGCGGGCCCACAGTAGAGACCCAGTACTTC.

This chain links TRBV27 with TRBJ1-2, with D hard to call. The length of the CDR3 is 13 residues. In germline, CDR1 is MNHEY, CDR2 SMNVEV (reference sequence). V lost 3 bases, J lost 5 bases, and 10 bases lay in between. This CDR3 is CASSLEGEYGYTF. The CDR3 DNA reads as TGTGCCAGCAGTTTGGAGGGCGAATATGGCTACACCTTC.

Only a few counts were recorded for this clonotype. Given a much more abundant clone one base away, this may be a read error. The chain couples TRBV25-1 to TRBJ1-1; D is possibly TRBD1 (6 bases). The CDR3 is 15 amino acids. The germline CDR1 and CDR2 sequences are MGHDK and SYGVNS. For the CDR3, the DNA is TGTGCCGGCAGTGAAACAGGGTCCCCCAACACTGAAGCTTTCTTT. Its protein product is CAGSETGSPNTEAFF.

This clonotype was picked up many times. The CDR3, as DNA: TGTGCCACCTCCGCGGGAAGCTATAACTATAATTCACCCCTCCACTTT. This translates into CATSAGSYNYNSPLHF. The chain carries TRBV19 and TRBJ1-6; D uncertain. Trimming left V 10 bases short and J 3 bases short, with 19 bases between. The CDR3 is made up of 16 amino acids. Germline V gene lookup returns CDR1 LNHDA and CDR2 SQIVND (reference sequence).

This clonotype appeared many times. The V gene is TRBV6-6, the J gene TRBJ2-3; D possibly corresponds to TRBD2 (5 bases). The CDR3 totals 11 residues. Trimming shortened V by 7 bases and J by 6 bases, and 8 bases separated the two germline ends. CDR1 is MNHNY, CDR2 SVGAGI, per germline (reference sequence). For the CDR3, the DNA is TGTGCCAGCACCGCTAGCGATACGCAGTATTTT. It translates to CASTASDTQYF.

Many counts were recorded for this clonotype. The gene calls are TRBV6-2 or TRBV6-3 and TRBJ2-1, with TRBD2 matching over 7 bases. CDR1 MNHEY and CDR2 SVGEGT come from the germline V gene. The V segment lost 2 bases and the J segment 7 bases; nucleotides outside the gene matches: 11. This CDR3 comprises 16 residues. The CDR3, as DNA: TGTGCCAGCAGTTACGGAGCGGGAATTGGAGATAATGAGCAGTTCTTC. Its protein is CASSYGAGIGDNEQFF.

This clonotype was observed many times. V usage is TRBV15 and J usage is TRBJ2-1, with a weak D call TRBD2 (5 bases). Between the trimmed V and J ends, which lost 4 bases and 2 bases, there was a span of 6 bases. The germline V gene has CDR1 LNHNV and CDR2 YYDKDF (reference sequence). The CDR3 is 13 residues long. The DNA of the CDR3 is TGTGCCACCAGCACTAGCACCTACAATGAGCAGTTCTTC. Its protein product is CATSTSTYNEQFF.

This clonotype was seen ten or more times. The junction does not match germline at one end; this may be a read error. This sequence joins TRBV5-1 and TRBJ1-4; D perhaps matches TRBD1 (5 bases). Germline CDR1 reads SGHRS; CDR2 reads YFSETQ. The CDR3 extends over 15 amino acids. This CDR3 is CASSSQGATNEKLFF. The DNA for the CDR3 is TGTGCCAGCAGCTCCCAGGGAGCAACTAATGAAAAACTGTTTTTT.

In its sample, this clonotype was seen many times. The chain has TRBV19 and TRBJ2-1; D tentatively fits TRBD1 or TRBD2 (7 bases each). The CDR3 contains 15 residues. Germline assignment: CDR1 LNHDA and CDR2 SQIVND (reference sequence). V was trimmed by 3 bases and J by 7 bases, leaving 16 bases between them. The CDR3 nucleotides are TGTGCCAGTAGTATGGATAGGGGGCGGGGGAATGAGCAGTTCTTC. Translated, it gives CASSMDRGRGNEQFF. The full variable domain, in which reference TRBV19 and TRBJ2-1 provide the parts outside the CDR3, is DGGITQSPKYLFRKEGQNVTLSCEQNLNHDAMYWYRQDPGQGLRLIYYSQIVNDFQKGDIAEGYSVSREKKESFPLTVTSAQKNPTAFYLCASSMDRGRGNEQFFGPGTRLTVL.

This clonotype was counted ten times or more. The V gene is TRBV6-5, the J gene TRBJ1-5; perhaps TRBD1 as D (6 bases). Germline values: CDR1 MNHEY, CDR2 SVGAGI. The CDR3 spans 16 residues. Trimming took off 6 bases at V and 5 bases at J, with 20 bases between the two ends. The CDR3, as DNA: TGTGCCAGCAGAAACACAGGGTTGGCTCGGGATCAGCCCCAGCATTTT. The encoded protein is CASRNTGLARDQPQHF.

This clonotype has more than one count but fewer than ten. This chain uses TRBV5-1 with TRBJ2-7; 11 bases line up with TRBD2. Germline assignment: CDR1 SGHRS and CDR2 YFSETQ. The CDR3 has 15 amino acids. J lost 7 bases, V lost 4 bases, and 10 bases had no gene match. The DNA for the CDR3 is TGCGCCAGCAGCCTCATGCTAGCGGGAGGTCAGGAGCAGTACTTC. Translation gives CASSLMLAGGQEQYF.

The chain has TRBV29-1 and TRBJ2-3; D is undetermined. Germline lookup yields CDR1 SQVTM and CDR2 ANQGSEA. The CDR3 is made up of 12 amino acids. Trimming took off 4 bases at V and 0 bases at J, with 5 bases between the two ends. The CDR3 sequence: CSVVRSTDTQYF. CDR3 DNA: TGCAGCGTTGTACGGAGCACAGATACGCAGTATTTT.

This clonotype was detected ten times or more. The rearrangement links TRBV11-2 to TRBJ2-7; D uncertain. CDR3 length: 13 residues. V was pared by 5 bases and J by 0 bases, with 8 bases between. Germline CDR1 SGHAT, CDR2 FQNNGV. DNA of the CDR3: TGTGCCAGCAGCCATTGGGGCTCCTACGAGCAGTACTTC. Translating it yields CASSHWGSYEQYF.

Ten or more counts support this clonotype. The V call is TRBV20-1, the J call TRBJ2-5; 12 bases line up with TRBD2. J was trimmed by 5 bases and V by 2 bases; bases with no gene match: 3. Germline assignment: CDR1 DFQATT and CDR2 SNEGSKA (reference sequence). The CDR3 consists of 14 residues. CDR3 sequence (DNA): TGCAGTGCTAGACTAGCGGGGGGGCGGGAGACCCAGTACTTC. Amino acid sequence: CSARLAGGRETQYF.

The V and J genes are TRBV7-2 and TRBJ2-1; no clear D. CDR3 length: 12 amino acids. Germline CDR1 SGHTA, CDR2 FQGNSA. Between the trimmed V and J ends, which lost 2 bases and 9 bases, there was a span of 8 bases. In DNA, the CDR3 is TGTGCCAGCAGCTTAAGACGAGGTGAGCAGTTCTTC. It encodes CASSLRRGEQFF. The variable domain in full, completed from reference TRBV7-2 and TRBJ2-1, reads GAGVSQSPSNKVTEKGKDVELRCDPISGHTALYWYRQSLGQGLEFLIYFQGNSAPDKSGLPSDRFSAERTGGSVSTLTIQRTQQEDSAVYLCASSLRRGEQFFGPGTRLTVL.

This clonotype was seen many times. Here the CDR3 reads CASSQSLAGVYEQYF. CDR3 nucleotides: TGCGCCAGCAGTCAATCCCTAGCGGGGGTATACGAGCAGTACTTC. The chain has TRBV23-1 and TRBJ2-7; the match to TRBD2 covers 10 bases. TRBV23-1 is noted as an ORF with a role that remains uncertain. The V gene end was trimmed by 0 bases and the J gene end by 4 bases; junction bases not matched to a gene: 3. The CDR3 contains 15 residues.

This chain joins TRBV4-3 and TRBJ2-2; D is uncertain. Looked up from germline, CDR1 is LGHNA and CDR2 is YSLEER. Trimming stripped 0 bases from V and 1 base from J, with 12 bases between. The CDR3 contains 17 residues. The CDR3 DNA reads as TGCGCCAGCAGCCAAGAGTCCGTGCTAATGAACACCGGGGAGCTGTTTTTT. Protein: CASSQESVLMNTGELFF.

V gene TRBV12-3 or TRBV12-4 combines with J gene TRBJ1-1; a possible D gene is TRBD1 (6 bases). This CDR3 region has 13 residues. The germline V and J ends were trimmed by 7 bases and 4 bases, with 13 bases remaining between them. The CDR3 region has the DNA TGTGCCAGCATGCCGTCAGGGGCCACTGAAGCTTTCTTT. Its translation: CASMPSGATEAFF.

This clonotype appeared a few times. CDR3 in amino acids: CASSSSGGEDEQFF. DNA for the CDR3: TGCGCCAGCAGCTCTAGCGGGGGCGAGGATGAGCAGTTCTTC. The chain is built from TRBV5-1 and TRBJ2-1, with 10 nucleotides matching TRBD2. The CDR3 runs 14 residues. V lost 3 bases to trimming and J lost 8 bases; unmatched junction nucleotides: 5. CDR1 is SGHRS, CDR2 YFSETQ, per germline.

This clonotype was counted at least ten times. As DNA, the CDR3 is TGTGCCAGTAAACCACGGGAGCGAGGCAATGAGCAGTTCTTC. Protein: CASKPRERGNEQFF. This chain links TRBV19 with TRBJ2-1, with D possibly being TRBD2 (6 bases). This CDR3 region has 14 residues. V lost 7 bases and J 6 bases, leaving 16 bases between the germline ends. Looked up from germline, CDR1 is LNHDA and CDR2 is SQIVND (reference sequence).

Only a few counts were recorded for this clonotype. The chain recombines TRBV6-2 or TRBV6-3 with TRBJ1-1; TRBD1 might be the D (6 bases). Germline V gene lookup returns CDR1 MNHEY and CDR2 SVGEGT. The V gene lost 0 bases and the J gene lost 8 bases, with 10 bases spanning the gap. The CDR3 consists of 13 residues. DNA for the CDR3: TGTGCCAGCAGTTACTCGACAGGAAAGGAAGCTTTCTTT. Translation: CASSYSTGKEAFF.

The gene calls are TRBV5-4 and TRBJ2-7; tentatively, D is TRBD1 or TRBD2 (6 bases each). The CDR3 totals 14 residues. Germline V gives CDR1 SGHNT, CDR2 YYREEE (reference sequence). Trimming shortened V by 2 bases and J by 3 bases, and 12 bases separated the two germline ends. The CDR3 DNA reads as TGTGCCAGCAGCTTTAGGGGGGCCGACTACGAGCAGTACTTC. Its protein is CASSFRGADYEQYF.

This clonotype was seen more than once but under ten times. J is TRBJ1-2 and V is TRBV29-1; D perhaps matches TRBD1 (5 bases). Trimming left V 6 bases short and J 6 bases short, with 17 bases between. Germline loops: CDR1 SQVTM, CDR2 ANQGSEA. The CDR3 is made up of 13 amino acids. The CDR3 region is CSVDLGVRDGYTF. The CDR3 region has the DNA TGCAGCGTCGACTTGGGGGTACGTGATGGCTACACCTTC. The full variable domain, with the rest looked up from reference TRBV29-1 and TRBJ1-2, is SAVISQKPSRDICQRGTSLTIQCQVDSQVTMMFWYRQQPGQSLTLIATANQGSEATYESGFVIDKFPISRPNLTFSTLTVSNMSPEDSSIYLCSVDLGVRDGYTFGSGTRLTVV.

This clonotype was counted many times. The chain recombines TRBV18 with TRBJ2-3, with D perhaps TRBD1 or TRBD2 (5 bases each). Germline V gives CDR1 KGHSH, CDR2 LQKENI. There are 14 residues in the CDR3. The ends were cut back, 6 bases at V and 4 bases at J, with 14 bases in the middle. The CDR3 protein is CASSPRPGPDTQYF. As DNA, the CDR3 is TGTGCCAGCTCCCCCAGGCCGGGACCAGATACGCAGTATTTT.

This clonotype appeared once. The chain combines TRBV2 with TRBJ1-5, with a possible D match to TRBD1 (6 bases). The CDR3 covers 13 residues. Trimming shortened V by 7 bases and J by 5 bases, and 12 bases separated the two germline ends. CDR1 is SNHLY and CDR2 is FYNNEI in the germline V gene. CDR3 sequence reads: CASTDRLYQPQHF. CDR3 DNA: TGTGCCAGCACTGACAGGCTTTATCAGCCCCAGCATTTT.